This TCR beta chain stems from a study of response to subunit inactivated influenza vaccine. CDR3 length: 15 amino acids. Germline V gene sequence: CDR1 SGHRS, CDR2 YFSETQ. Trimming shortened V by 2 bases and J by 0 bases, and 10 bases separated the two germline ends. This clonotype was observed many times. Its target is not known. From the RT-PCR reads, TCRdb called clonotypes with MiXCR, one entry per CDR3 protein. The profile covers 650,000 to 800,000 distinct CDR3 sequences, with roughly 14% appearing a single time and less than 7% taken by the ten largest. Regarding the study as a whole: Researchers suggested that each seasonal influenza vaccination recruits few new T cells.

The source of this sequence is a man aged 50 or older who received an inactivated influenza vaccine. Here the sequenced sample was PBMCs from blood, taken roughly 2 weeks before vaccination. J is TRBJ2-3 and V is TRBV5-1, with no clear D. Here the CDR3 DNA reads TGCGCCAGCAGCTTACCAGCCGGCAGCACAGATACGCAGTATTTT. Translating gives CASSLPAGSTDTQYF.